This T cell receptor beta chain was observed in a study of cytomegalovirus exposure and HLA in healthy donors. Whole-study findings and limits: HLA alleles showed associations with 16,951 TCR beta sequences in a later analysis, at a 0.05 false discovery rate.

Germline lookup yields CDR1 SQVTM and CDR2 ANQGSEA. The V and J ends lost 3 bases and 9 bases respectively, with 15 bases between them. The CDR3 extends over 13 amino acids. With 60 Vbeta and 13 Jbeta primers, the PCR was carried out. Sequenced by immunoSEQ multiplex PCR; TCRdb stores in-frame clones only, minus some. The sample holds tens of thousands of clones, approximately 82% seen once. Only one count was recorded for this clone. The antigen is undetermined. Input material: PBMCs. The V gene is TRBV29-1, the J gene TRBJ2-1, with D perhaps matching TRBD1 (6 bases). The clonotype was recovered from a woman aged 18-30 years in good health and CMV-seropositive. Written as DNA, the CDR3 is TGCAGCGTTGACCTAGGGGGTCAGTTTGAGCAGTTCTTC. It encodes CSVDLGGQFEQFF.